Sequencing of this T cell receptor (beta chain) was carried out in a study of blood T cell repertoires in COVID-19. For the study at large: From T cells, B-cell-depleted T cells, or PBMCs came the material, which was cDNA or gDNA.

In germline, CDR1 is LGHDT, CDR2 YNNKEL (reference sequence). The CDR3 totals 17 residues. V shed 0 bases, J shed 7 bases, and the junction held 13 bases outside the gene matches. The protocol was immunoSEQ multiplex PCR, while the TCRdb copy is restricted to in-frame clones and leaves out a portion. Among some 68,000 clones listed, about four fifths were seen once. Source material: peripheral blood. V and J are TRBV3-1 (or the pseudogene TRBV3-2) and TRBJ1-1; TRBD1 aligns across 8 bases. This clonotype originated in a man between 65 and 85 years old with acute or convalescent COVID-19. CDR3 DNA sequence: TGTGCCAGCAGCCAAGATCCCGGCCCCGCAGGGGGCGTTGAAGCTTTCTTT. It is translated as CASSQDPGPAGGVEAFF.